This TCR beta chain was sequenced during a study of T cells in Graves' hyperthyroidism and ophthalmopathy. Overall study context: Peripheral blood samples were taken at initial diagnosis, prior to any treatment.

In its sample, this clonotype was seen a few times. The antigen is not known. Broader study findings: Blood held most thyroid clonotypes expanded above 0.001 frequency. Patients with ophthalmopathy were separated from those with stable hyperthyroidism by a 13 V-J model.

The CDR3 regions of TCR beta were amplified from RNA transcripts. The primer set for the first-round RT-PCR of the TCR CDR3 was HTBI. TCRdb reprocessed the multiplex PCR reads with MiXCR, giving one entry per CDR3 protein. Among hundreds of thousands of distinct CDR3 sequences, over 15% were seen once, and the ten largest hold 18%. This CDR3 is 17 amino acids long. The V end lost 2 bases, the J end lost 2 bases, and 16 bases lay between the germline ends. Germline V gene sequence: CDR1 SGHDN, CDR2 FVKESK. The sequence derives from a woman aged 18-29 years with Graves' hyperthyroidism. This rearrangement joins TRBV14 to TRBJ1-5; possibly TRBD1 for D (5 bases). Sequences were obtained from blood. This CDR3 is CASSQRWEAGGNQPQHF. Written as DNA, the CDR3 is TGTGCCAGCAGCCAACGTTGGGAGGCGGGGGGCAATCAGCCCCAGCATTTT.